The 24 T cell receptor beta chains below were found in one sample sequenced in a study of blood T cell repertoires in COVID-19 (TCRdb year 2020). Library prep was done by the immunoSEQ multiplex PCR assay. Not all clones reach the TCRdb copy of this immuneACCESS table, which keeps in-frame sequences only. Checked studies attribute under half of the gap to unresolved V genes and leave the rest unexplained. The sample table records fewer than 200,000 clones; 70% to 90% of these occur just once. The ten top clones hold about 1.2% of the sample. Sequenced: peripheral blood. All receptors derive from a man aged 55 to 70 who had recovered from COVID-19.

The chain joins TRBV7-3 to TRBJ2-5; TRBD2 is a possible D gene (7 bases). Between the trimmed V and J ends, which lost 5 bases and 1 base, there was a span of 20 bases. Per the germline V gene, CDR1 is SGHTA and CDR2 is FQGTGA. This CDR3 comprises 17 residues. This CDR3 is CASSPSGGGAIQETQYF. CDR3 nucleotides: TGTGCCAGCAGCCCCTCCGGAGGGGGGGCCATCCAAGAGACCCAGTACTTC.

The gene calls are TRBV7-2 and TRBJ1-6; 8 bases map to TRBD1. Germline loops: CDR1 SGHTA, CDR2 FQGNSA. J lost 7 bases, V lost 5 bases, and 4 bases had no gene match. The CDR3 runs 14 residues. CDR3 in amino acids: CASSRRQGNSPLHF. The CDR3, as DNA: TGTGCCAGCAGCCGGAGACAGGGGAATTCACCCCTCCACTTT.

The CDR3, as DNA: TGTGCCAGTAGAGAATGGACAGGGTACACCGGGGAGCTGTTTTTT. Its translation is CASREWTGYTGELFF. The rearrangement joins TRBV19 to TRBJ2-2; the match to TRBD1 covers 8 bases. V trimming: 6 bases; J trimming: 3 bases; junction bases outside the gene matches: 6. The CDR3 is made up of 15 amino acids. Germline CDR1 and CDR2: LNHDA and SQIVND (reference sequence).

The CDR3 region has the DNA TGTGCCAGCAGCTGGGACAGGCCAAACACTGAAGCTTTCTTT. Encoded protein: CASSWDRPNTEAFF. The genes are TRBV5-4 and TRBJ1-1; TRBD1 matches 8 bases. The CDR3 covers 14 residues. Trimming took 3 bases from V and 2 from J; bases not matched to a gene: 3. In germline, CDR1 is SGHNT, CDR2 YYREEE (reference sequence). The full variable domain, completed using reference TRBV5-4 and TRBJ1-1, is ETGVTQSPTHLIKTRGQQVTLRCSSQSGHNTVSWYQQALGQGPQFIFQYYREEENGRGNFPPRFSGLQFPNYSSELNVNALELDDSALYLCASSWDRPNTEAFFGQGTRLTVV.

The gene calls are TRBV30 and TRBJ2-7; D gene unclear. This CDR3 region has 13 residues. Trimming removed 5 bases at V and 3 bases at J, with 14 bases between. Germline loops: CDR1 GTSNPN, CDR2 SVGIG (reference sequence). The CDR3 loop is CAWRGWPNYEQYF. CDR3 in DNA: TGTGCCTGGCGAGGATGGCCAAACTACGAGCAGTACTTC.

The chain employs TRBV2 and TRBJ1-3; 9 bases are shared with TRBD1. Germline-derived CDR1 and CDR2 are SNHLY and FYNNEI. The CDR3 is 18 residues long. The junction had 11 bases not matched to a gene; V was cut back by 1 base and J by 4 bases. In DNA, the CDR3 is TGTGCCAGCAGTGAAGTTAAGGGAGGACAGGGGACAGGAAACACCATATATTTT. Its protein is CASSEVKGGQGTGNTIYF.

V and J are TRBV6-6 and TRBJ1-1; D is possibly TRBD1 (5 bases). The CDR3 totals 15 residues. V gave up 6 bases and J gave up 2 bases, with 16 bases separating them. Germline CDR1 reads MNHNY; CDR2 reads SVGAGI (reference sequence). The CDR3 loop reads CASSPGRGGNTEAFF. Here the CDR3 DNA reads TGTGCCAGCAGCCCGGGGAGGGGAGGTAACACTGAAGCTTTCTTT.

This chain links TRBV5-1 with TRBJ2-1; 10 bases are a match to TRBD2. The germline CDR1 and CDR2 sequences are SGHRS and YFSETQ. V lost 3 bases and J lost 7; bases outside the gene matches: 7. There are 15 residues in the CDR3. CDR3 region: CASSSTGLAINEQFF. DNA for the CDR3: TGCGCCAGCAGCTCGACGGGACTAGCGATAAATGAGCAGTTCTTC.

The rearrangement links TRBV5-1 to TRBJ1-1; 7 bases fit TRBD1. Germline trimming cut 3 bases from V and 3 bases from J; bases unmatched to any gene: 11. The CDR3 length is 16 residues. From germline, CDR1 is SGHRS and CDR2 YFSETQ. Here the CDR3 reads CASSSGTAVRYTEAFF. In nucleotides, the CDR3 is TGCGCCAGCAGCTCCGGGACAGCCGTTAGATACACTGAAGCTTTCTTT.

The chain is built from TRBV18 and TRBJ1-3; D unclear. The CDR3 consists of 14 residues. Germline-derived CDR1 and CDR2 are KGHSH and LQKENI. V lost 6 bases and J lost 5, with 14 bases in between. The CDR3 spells CASSHTDYRNTIYF. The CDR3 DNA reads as TGTGCCAGCTCTCATACAGATTACAGAAACACCATATATTTT. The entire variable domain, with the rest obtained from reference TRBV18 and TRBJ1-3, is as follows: NAGVMQNPRHLVRRRGQEARLRCSPMKGHSHVYWYRQLPEEGLKFMVYLQKENIIDESGMPKERFSAEFPKEGPSILRIQQVVRGDSAAYFCASSHTDYRNTIYFGEGSWLTVV.

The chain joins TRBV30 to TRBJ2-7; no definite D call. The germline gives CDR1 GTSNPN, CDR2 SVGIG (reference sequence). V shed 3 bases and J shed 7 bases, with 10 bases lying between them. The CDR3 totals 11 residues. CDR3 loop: CAWSQDSEQYF. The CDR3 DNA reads TGTGCCTGGAGCCAAGACTCGGAGCAGTACTTC.

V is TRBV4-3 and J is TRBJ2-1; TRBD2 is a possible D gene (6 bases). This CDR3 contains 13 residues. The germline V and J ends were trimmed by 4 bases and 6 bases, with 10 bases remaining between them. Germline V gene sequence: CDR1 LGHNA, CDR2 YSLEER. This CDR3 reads CASSPGGGNEQFF. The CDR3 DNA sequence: TGCGCCAGCAGCCCCGGGGGAGGCAATGAGCAGTTCTTC.

CDR3 region: CSAADREHTEAFF. CDR3 nucleotides: TGCAGCGCCGCGGACAGGGAACACACTGAAGCTTTCTTT. The chain employs TRBV29-1 and TRBJ1-1; 8 nucleotides align to TRBD1. V lost 7 bases to trimming and J lost 3 bases; unmatched junction nucleotides: 7. Germline lookup yields CDR1 SQVTM and CDR2 ANQGSEA. The CDR3 covers 13 residues. Drawing the rest from reference TRBV29-1 and TRBJ1-1, the complete variable domain is SAVISQKPSRDICQRGTSLTIQCQVDSQVTMMFWYRQQPGQSLTLIATANQGSEATYESGFVIDKFPISRPNLTFSTLTVSNMSPEDSSIYLCSAADREHTEAFFGQGTRLTVV.

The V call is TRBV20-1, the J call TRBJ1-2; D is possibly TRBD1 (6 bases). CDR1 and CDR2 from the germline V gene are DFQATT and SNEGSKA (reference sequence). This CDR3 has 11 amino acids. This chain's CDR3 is CRTDTGNGYTF. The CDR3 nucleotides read TGCAGGACGGATACAGGGAATGGCTACACCTTC.

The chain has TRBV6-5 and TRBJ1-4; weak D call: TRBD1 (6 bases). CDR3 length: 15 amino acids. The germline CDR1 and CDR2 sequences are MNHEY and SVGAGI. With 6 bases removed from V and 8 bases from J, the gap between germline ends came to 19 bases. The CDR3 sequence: CASSSNSGAGEKLFF. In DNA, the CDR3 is TGTGCCAGCAGCTCAAATTCAGGGGCCGGGGAAAAACTGTTTTTT.

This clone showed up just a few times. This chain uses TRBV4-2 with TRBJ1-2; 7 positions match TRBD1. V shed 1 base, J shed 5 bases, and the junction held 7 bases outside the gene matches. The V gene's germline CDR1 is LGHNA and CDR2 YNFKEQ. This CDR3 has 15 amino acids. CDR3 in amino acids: CASSQVEGAEYGYTF. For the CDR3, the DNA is TGTGCCAGCAGCCAAGTGGAGGGGGCAGAATATGGCTACACCTTC.

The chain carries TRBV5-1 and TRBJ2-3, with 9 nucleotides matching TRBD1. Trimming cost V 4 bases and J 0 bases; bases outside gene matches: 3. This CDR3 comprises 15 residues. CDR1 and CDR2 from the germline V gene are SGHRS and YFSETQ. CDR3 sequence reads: CASSRTGASTDTQYF. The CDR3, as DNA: TGCGCCAGCAGCCGGACAGGGGCGAGCACAGATACGCAGTATTTT.

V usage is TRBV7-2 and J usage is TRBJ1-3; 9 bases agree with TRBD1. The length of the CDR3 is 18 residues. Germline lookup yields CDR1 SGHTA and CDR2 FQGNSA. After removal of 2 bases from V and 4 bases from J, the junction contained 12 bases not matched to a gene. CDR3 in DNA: TGTGCCAGCAGCTTAATCGGGACAGGGATGTTTGTGGGAAACACCATATATTTT. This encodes CASSLIGTGMFVGNTIYF.

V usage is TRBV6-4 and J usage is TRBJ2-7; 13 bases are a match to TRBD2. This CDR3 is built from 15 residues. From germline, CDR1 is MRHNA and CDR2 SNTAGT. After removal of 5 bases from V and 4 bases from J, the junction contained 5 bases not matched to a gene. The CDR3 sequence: CASSILAGGQYEQYF. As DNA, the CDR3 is TGTGCCAGCAGTATACTAGCGGGGGGGCAATACGAGCAGTACTTC.

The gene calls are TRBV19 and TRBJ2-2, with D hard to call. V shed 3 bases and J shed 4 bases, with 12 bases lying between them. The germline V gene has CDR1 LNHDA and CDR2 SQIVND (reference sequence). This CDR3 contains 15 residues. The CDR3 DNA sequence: TGTGCCAGTAGTATTGTCGTCAGAAGCACCGGGGAGCTGTTTTTT. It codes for CASSIVVRSTGELFF.

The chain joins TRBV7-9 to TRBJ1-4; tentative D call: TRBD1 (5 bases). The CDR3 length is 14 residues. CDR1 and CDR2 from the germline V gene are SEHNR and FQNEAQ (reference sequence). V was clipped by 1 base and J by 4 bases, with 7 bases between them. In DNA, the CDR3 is TGTGCCAGCAGCTTAGGACAGCTTAATGAAAAACTGTTTTTT. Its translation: CASSLGQLNEKLFF.

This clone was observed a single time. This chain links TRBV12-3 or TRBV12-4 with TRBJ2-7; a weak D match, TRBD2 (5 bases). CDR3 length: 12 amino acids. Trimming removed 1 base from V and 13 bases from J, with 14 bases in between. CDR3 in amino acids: CASSLGGSADYF. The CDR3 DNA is TGTGCCAGCAGTTTAGGAGGGTCCGCGGATTACTTC.

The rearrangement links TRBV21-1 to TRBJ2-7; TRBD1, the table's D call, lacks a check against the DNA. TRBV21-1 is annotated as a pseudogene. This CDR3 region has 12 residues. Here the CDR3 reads CASTDRGYEQYF. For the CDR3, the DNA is TGTGCCAGCACCGATAGGGGTTACGAGCAGTACTTC.

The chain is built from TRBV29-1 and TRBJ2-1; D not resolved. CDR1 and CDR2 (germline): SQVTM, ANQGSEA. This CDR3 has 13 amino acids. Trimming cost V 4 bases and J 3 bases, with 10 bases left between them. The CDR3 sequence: CSVAAAVYNEQFF. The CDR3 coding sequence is TGCAGCGTTGCAGCCGCGGTCTACAATGAGCAGTTCTTC.